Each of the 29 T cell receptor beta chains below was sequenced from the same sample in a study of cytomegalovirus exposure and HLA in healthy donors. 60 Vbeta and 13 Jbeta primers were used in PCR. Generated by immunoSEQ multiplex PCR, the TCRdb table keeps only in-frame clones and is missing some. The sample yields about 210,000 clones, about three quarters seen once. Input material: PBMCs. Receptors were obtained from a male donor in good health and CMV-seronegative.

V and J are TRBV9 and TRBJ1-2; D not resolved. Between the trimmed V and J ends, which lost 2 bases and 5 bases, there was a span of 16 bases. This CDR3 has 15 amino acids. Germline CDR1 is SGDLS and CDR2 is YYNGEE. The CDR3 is CASSVRAHDSYGYTF. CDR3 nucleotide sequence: TGTGCCAGCAGCGTGCGGGCTCATGACTCTTATGGCTACACCTTC.

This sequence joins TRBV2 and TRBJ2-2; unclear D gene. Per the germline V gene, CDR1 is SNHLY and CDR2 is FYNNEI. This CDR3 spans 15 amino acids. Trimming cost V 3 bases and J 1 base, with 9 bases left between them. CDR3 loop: CASSEGSMNTGELFF. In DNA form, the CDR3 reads TGTGCCAGCAGTGAGGGCAGTATGAACACCGGGGAGCTGTTTTTT.

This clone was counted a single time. DNA for the CDR3: TGCGCCAGCACACGGGCAGCGGGGCCGGGAGATACGCAGTATTTT. Translated, it gives CASTRAAGPGDTQYF. This chain joins TRBV5-1 and TRBJ2-3; 7 positions agree with TRBD2. The CDR3 spans 15 residues. Germline V gene sequence: CDR1 SGHRS, CDR2 YFSETQ. V gave up 6 bases and J gave up 5 bases; unmatched junction bases: 12.

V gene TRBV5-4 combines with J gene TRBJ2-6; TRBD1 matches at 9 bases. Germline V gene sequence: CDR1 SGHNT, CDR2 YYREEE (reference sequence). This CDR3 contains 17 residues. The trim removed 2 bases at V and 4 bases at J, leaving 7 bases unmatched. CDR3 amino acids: CASSLYRGPRGANVLTF. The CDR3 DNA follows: TGTGCCAGCAGCTTATACAGGGGGCCCAGGGGGGCCAACGTCCTGACTTTC.

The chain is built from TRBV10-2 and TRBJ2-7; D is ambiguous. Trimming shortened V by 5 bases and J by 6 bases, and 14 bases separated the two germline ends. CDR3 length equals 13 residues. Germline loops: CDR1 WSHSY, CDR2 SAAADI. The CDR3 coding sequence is TGCGCCAGCAGTTTTGACGGGTCTCTCGAGCAGTACTTC. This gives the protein CASSFDGSLEQYF.

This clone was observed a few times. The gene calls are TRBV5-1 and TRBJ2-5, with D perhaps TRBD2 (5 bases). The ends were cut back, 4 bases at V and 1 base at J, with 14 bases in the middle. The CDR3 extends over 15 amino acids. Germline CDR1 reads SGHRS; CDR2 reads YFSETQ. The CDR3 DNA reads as TGCGCCAGCAGCCCTACAGCGGCACTCCAAGAGACCCAGTACTTC. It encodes CASSPTAALQETQYF.

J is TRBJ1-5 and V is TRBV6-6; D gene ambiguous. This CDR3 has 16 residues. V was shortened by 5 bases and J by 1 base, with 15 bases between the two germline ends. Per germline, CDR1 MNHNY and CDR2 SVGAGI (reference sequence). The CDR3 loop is CASSPLERGSNQPQHF. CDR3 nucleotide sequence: TGTGCCAGCAGTCCCCTAGAGAGAGGGAGCAATCAGCCCCAGCATTTT.

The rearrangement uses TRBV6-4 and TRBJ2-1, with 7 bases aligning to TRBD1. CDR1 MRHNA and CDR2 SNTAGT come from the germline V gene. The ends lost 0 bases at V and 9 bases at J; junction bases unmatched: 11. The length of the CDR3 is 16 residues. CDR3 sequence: CASSDSSTGESGEQFF. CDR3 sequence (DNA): TGTGCCAGCAGTGACTCTAGCACAGGGGAGAGCGGTGAGCAGTTCTTC.

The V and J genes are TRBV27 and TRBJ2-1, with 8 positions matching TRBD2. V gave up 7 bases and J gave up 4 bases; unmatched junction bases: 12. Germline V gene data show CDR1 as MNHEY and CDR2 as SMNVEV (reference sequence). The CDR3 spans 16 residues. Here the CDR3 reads CASNAFERGRYNEQFF. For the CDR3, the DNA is TGTGCCAGCAATGCCTTCGAGCGGGGGCGTTACAATGAGCAGTTCTTC.

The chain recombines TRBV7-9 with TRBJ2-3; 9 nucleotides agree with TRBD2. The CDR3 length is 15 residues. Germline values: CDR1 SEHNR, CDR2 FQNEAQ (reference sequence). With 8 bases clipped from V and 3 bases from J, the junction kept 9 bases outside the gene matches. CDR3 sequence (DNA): TGTGCCAGCTTGGCGGGAGGGCCAGTGACAGATACGCAGTATTTT. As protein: CASLAGGPVTDTQYF.

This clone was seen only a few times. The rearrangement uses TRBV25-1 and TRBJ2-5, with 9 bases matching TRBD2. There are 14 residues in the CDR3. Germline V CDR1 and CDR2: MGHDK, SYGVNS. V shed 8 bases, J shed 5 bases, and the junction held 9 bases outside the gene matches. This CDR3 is CASGIAGAGETQYF. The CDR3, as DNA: TGTGCCAGCGGAATAGCGGGAGCGGGGGAGACCCAGTACTTC.

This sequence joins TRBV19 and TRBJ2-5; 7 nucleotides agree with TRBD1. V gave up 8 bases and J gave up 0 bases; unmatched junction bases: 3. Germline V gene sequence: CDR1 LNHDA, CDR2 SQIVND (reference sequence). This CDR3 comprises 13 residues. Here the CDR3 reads CASGDSHQETQYF. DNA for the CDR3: TGTGCCAGTGGGGACAGTCACCAAGAGACCCAGTACTTC.

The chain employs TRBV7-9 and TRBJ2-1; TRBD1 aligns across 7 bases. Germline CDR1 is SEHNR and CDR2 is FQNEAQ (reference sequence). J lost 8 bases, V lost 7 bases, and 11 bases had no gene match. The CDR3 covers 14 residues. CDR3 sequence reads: CASNPATGRDEQFF. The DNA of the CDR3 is TGTGCCAGCAACCCTGCGACAGGGCGGGATGAGCAGTTCTTC.

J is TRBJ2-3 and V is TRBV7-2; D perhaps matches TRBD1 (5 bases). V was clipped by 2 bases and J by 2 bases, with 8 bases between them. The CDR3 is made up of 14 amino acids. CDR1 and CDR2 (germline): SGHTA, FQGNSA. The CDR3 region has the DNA TGTGCCAGCAGCTTACAGGGCCACACAGATACGCAGTATTTT. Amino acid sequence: CASSLQGHTDTQYF. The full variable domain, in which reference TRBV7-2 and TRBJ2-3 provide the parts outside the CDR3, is GAGVSQSPSNKVTEKGKDVELRCDPISGHTALYWYRQSLGQGLEFLIYFQGNSAPDKSGLPSDRFSAERTGGSVSTLTIQRTQQEDSAVYLCASSLQGHTDTQYFGPGTRLTVL.

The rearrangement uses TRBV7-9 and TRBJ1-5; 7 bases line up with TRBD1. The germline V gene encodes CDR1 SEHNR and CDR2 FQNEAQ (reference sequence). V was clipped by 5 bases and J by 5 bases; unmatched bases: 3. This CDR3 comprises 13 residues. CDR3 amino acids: CASSLDRDQPQHF. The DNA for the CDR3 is TGTGCCAGCAGCCTCGACAGGGATCAGCCCCAGCATTTT.

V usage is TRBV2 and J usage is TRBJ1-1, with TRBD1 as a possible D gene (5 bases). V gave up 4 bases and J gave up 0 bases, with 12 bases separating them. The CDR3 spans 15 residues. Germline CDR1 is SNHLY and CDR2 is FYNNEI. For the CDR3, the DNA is TGTGCCAGCAGTGGAACAGGTTTCTTGAACACTGAAGCTTTCTTT. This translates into CASSGTGFLNTEAFF.

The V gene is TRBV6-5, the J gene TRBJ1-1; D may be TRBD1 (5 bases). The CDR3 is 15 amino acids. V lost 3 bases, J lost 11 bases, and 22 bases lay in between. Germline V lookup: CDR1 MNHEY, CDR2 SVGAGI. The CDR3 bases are TGTGCCAGCAGTTATCATACAGCGGGGGGGTTGAGGGCTTTCTTT. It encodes CASSYHTAGGLRAFF.

CDR3 nucleotide sequence: TGTGCCAGCAGCTTAGGACAGGTGAAGAACTATGGCTACACCTTC. It specifies CASSLGQVKNYGYTF. The chain uses TRBV7-2 and TRBJ1-2; D is possibly TRBD1 (6 bases). Trimming took off 1 base at V and 2 bases at J, with 11 bases between the two ends. Germline values: CDR1 SGHTA, CDR2 FQGNSA. This CDR3 has 15 residues.

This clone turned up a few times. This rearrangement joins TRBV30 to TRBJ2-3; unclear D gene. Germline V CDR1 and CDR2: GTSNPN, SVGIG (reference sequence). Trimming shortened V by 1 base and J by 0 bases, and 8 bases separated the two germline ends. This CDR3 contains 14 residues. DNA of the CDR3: TGTGCCTGGAGTGAACAGCCTAGCACAGATACGCAGTATTTT. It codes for CAWSEQPSTDTQYF.

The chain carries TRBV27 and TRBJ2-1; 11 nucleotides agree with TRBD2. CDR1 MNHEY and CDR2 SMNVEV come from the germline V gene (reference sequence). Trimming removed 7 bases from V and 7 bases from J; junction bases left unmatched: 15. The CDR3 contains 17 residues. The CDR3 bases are TGTGCCAGCACCTCACTAGCGGGGGCCTTTGGTGGGAATGAGCAGTTCTTC. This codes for CASTSLAGAFGGNEQFF.

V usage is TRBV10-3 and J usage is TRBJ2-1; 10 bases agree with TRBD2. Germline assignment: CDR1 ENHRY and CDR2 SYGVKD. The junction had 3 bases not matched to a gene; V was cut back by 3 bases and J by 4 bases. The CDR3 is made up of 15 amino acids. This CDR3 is CAISESAGGYNEQFF. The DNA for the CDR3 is TGTGCCATCAGTGAATCAGCGGGGGGGTACAATGAGCAGTTCTTC.

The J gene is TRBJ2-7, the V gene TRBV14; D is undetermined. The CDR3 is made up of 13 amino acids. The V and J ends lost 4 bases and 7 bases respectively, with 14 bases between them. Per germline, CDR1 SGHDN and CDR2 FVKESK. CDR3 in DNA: TGTGCCAGCAGCCCCAGACGCGGTTTGGAGCAGTACTTC. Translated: CASSPRRGLEQYF.

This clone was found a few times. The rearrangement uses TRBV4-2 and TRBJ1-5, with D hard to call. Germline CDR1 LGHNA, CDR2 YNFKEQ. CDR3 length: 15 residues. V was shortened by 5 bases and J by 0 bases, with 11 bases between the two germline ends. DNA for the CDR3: TGTGCCAGCAGCTCCCTCCAGGATAGCAATCAGCCCCAGCATTTT. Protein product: CASSSLQDSNQPQHF.

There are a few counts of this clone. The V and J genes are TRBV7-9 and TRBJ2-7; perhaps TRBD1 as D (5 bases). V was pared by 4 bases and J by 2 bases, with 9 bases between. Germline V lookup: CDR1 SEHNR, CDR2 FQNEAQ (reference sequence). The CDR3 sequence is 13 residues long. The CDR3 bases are TGTGCCAGCAGCTCCGACAGTGCCTACGAGCAGTACTTC. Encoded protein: CASSSDSAYEQYF.

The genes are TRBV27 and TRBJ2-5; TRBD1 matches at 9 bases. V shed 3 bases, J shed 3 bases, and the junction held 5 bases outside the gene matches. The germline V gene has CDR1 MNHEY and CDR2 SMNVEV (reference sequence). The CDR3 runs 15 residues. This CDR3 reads CASSFLGQGKETQYF. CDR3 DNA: TGTGCCAGCAGTTTCCTGGGACAGGGAAAAGAGACCCAGTACTTC.

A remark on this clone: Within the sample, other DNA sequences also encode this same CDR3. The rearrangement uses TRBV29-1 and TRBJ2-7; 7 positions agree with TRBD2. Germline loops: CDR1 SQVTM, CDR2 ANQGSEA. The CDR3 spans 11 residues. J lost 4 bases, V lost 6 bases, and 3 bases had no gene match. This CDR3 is CSVGGGYEQYF. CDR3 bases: TGCAGCGTGGGGGGGGGTTACGAGCAGTACTTC.

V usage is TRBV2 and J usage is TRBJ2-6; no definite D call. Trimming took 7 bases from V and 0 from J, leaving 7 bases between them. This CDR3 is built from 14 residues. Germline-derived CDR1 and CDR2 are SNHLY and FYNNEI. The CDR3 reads CASKTVSGANVLTF. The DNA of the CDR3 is TGTGCCAGCAAAACGGTCTCTGGGGCCAACGTCCTGACTTTC.

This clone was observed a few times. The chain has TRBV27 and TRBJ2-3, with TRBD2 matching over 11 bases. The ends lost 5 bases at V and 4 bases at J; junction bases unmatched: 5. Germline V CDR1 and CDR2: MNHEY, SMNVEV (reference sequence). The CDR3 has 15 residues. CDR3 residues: CASSKPGLAADTQYF. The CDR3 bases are TGTGCCAGCAGTAAACCGGGACTAGCGGCAGATACGCAGTATTTT.

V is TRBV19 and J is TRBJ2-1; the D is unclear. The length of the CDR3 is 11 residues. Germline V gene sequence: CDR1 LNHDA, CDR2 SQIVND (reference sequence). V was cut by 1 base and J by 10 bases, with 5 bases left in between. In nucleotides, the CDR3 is TGTGCCAGTAGTATAGCGGAGGAGCAGTTCTTC. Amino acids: CASSIAEEQFF.